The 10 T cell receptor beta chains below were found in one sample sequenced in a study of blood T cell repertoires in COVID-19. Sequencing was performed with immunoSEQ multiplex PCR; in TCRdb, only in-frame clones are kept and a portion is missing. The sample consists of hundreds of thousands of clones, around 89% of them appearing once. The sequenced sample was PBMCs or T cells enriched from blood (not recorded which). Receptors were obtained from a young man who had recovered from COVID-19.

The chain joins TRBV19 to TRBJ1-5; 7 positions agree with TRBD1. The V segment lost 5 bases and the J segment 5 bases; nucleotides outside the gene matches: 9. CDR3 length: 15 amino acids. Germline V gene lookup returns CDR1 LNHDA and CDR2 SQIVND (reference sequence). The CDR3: CASSASGQSYQPQHF. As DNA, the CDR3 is TGTGCCAGTAGTGCTTCGGGACAGTCTTATCAGCCCCAGCATTTT.

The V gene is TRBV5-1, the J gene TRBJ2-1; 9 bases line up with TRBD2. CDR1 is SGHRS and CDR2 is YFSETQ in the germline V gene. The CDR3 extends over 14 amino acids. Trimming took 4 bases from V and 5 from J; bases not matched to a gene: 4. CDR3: CASSRPSGDNEQFF. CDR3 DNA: TGCGCCAGCAGCCGCCCTAGCGGGGACAATGAGCAGTTCTTC.

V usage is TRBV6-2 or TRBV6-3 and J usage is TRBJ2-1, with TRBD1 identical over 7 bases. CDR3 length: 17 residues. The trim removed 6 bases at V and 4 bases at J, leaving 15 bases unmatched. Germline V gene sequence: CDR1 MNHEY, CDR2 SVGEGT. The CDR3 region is CASSWPRPGGIYNEQFF. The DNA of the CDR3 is TGTGCCAGCAGCTGGCCCCGTCCAGGGGGTATTTACAATGAGCAGTTCTTC.

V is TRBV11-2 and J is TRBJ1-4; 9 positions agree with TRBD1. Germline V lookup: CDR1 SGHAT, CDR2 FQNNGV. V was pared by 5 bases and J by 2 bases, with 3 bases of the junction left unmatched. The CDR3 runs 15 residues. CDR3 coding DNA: TGTGCCAGCAGCCCGGGACAGGGTACTAATGAAAAACTGTTTTTT. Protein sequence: CASSPGQGTNEKLFF.

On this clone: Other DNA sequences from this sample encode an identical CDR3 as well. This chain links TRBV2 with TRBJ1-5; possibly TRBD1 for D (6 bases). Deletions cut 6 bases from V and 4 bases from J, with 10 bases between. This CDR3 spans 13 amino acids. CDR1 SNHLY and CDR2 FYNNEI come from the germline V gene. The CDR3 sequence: CASSPQGNQPQHF. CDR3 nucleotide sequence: TGTGCCAGCAGCCCACAGGGAAATCAGCCCCAGCATTTT. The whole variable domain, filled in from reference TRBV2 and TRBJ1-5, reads EPEVTQTPSHQVTQMGQEVILRCVPISNHLYFYWYRQILGQKVEFLVSFYNNEISEKSEIFDDQFSVERPDGSNFTLKIRSTKLEDSAMYFCASSPQGNQPQHFGDGTRLSIL.

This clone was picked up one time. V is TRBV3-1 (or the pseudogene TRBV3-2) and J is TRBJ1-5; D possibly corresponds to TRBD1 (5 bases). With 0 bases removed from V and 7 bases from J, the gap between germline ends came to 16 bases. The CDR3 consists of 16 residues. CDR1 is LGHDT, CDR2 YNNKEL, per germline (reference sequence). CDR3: CASSQDPPGVGQPQHF. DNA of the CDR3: TGTGCCAGCAGCCAAGATCCCCCGGGGGTAGGGCAGCCCCAGCATTTT.

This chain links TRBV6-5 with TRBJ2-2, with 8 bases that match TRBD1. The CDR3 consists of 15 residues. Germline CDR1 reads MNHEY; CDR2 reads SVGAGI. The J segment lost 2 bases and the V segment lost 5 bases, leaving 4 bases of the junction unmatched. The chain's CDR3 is CASSRTGINTGELFF. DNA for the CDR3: TGTGCCAGCAGTCGGACAGGGATAAACACCGGGGAGCTGTTTTTT.

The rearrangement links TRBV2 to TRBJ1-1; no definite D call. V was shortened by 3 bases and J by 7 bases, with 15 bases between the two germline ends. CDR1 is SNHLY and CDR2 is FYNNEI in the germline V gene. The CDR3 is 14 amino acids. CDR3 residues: CASSDSYGENEAFF. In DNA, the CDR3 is TGTGCCAGCAGTGATTCATACGGGGAGAATGAAGCTTTCTTT.

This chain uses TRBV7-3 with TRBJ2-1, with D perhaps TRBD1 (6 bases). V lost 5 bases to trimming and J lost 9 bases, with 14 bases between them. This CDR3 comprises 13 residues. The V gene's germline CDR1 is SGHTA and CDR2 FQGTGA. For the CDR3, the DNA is TGTGCCAGCAGCCCCGGGACATGGGGTGAGCAGTTCTTC. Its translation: CASSPGTWGEQFF.

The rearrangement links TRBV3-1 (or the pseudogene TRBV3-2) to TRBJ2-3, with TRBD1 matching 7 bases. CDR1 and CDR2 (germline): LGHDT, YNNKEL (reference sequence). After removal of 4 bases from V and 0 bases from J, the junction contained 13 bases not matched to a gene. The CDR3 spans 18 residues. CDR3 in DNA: TGTGCCAGCAGCCCCTACGACAGGGACGAGTTTAGCACAGATACGCAGTATTTT. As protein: CASSPYDRDEFSTDTQYF.